This T cell receptor beta chain was sequenced for a study of CD8+ T cells in alopecia areata. The count of this clone is one. It was cDNA, reverse transcribed from extracted RNA, that served as the sequencing template. The method was immunoSEQ multiplex PCR; TCRdb's version includes in-frame clones alone and lacks a portion of them. The sample yields 170,000 or so clones, roughly 65% seen once. The treatment is: oral pan-JAK inhibitor, 5-10 mg twice daily. The V and J ends lost 0 bases and 9 bases respectively, with 17 bases between them. CDR1 is SQVTM, CDR2 ANQGSEA, per germline. The CDR3 is made up of 14 amino acids.

The J gene is TRBJ2-5, the V gene TRBV29-1, with D possibly being TRBD2 (7 bases). The TCR sequence derives from a human donor with alopecia areata. Source: CD4+ T cells sorted from blood, taken at week 4, from a patient treated with tofacitinib. The CDR3 is CSVEDRQLGGAQYF. The CDR3 DNA sequence: TGCAGCGTTGAAGATCGACAGCTAGGGGGGGCCCAGTACTTC.